These 4 T cell receptor beta chains came from one sample sequenced in a study of blood T cell repertoires in COVID-19. Assay: immunoSEQ multiplex PCR; the TCRdb copy retains only in-frame clones and omits some. Of about 250,000 clones listed, 80% to 85% were seen once; the top ten hold roughly 3.6%. Input material: PBMCs or T cells enriched from blood (not recorded which). These receptors were taken from a man aged 45-60 years who had recovered from COVID-19.

V and J are TRBV19 and TRBJ1-4; no reliable D call. Trimming took off 5 bases at V and 11 bases at J, with 12 bases between the two ends. The V gene's germline CDR1 is LNHDA and CDR2 SQIVND (reference sequence). There are 12 residues in the CDR3. CDR3 nucleotides: TGTGCCAGTAGTTCCCAGACTTGGAAACTGTTTTTT. Protein product: CASSSQTWKLFF. The full variable domain, with the rest looked up from reference TRBV19 and TRBJ1-4, is DGGITQSPKYLFRKEGQNVTLSCEQNLNHDAMYWYRQDPGQGLRLIYYSQIVNDFQKGDIAEGYSVSREKKESFPLTVTSAQKNPTAFYLCASSSQTWKLFFGSGTQLSVL.

The rearrangement joins TRBV15 to TRBJ2-3; 15 bases match TRBD2. The CDR3 spans 15 residues. Trimming cost V 5 bases and J 12 bases; bases outside gene matches: 9. Germline V gene lookup returns CDR1 LNHNV and CDR2 YYDKDF (reference sequence). The CDR3 DNA sequence: TGTGCCACCAGCCCAGAAGGGACTAGCGGGAGGCCACAGTATTTT. The encoded protein is CATSPEGTSGRPQYF. Based on the CDR3 plus reference TRBV15 and TRBJ2-3, the full variable domain is DAMVIQNPRYQVTQFGKPVTLSCSQTLNHNVMYWYQQKSSQAPKLLFHYYDKDFNNEADTPDNFQSRRPNTSFCFLDIRSPGLGDTAMYLCATSPEGTSGRPQYFGPGTRLTVL.

V and J are TRBV11-3 and TRBJ2-1; TRBD1 might be the D (6 bases). Germline V gene sequence: CDR1 SGHNT, CDR2 YENEEA. The CDR3 extends over 17 amino acids. Trimming stripped 5 bases from V and 1 base from J, with 18 bases between. The CDR3 DNA sequence: TGTGCCAGCAGCACAGATGTTAGGGGGTGGTCCTACAATGAGCAGTTCTTC. It codes for CASSTDVRGWSYNEQFF. Complete variable domain (other parts from reference TRBV11-3 and TRBJ2-1): EAGVVQSPRYKIIEKKQPVAFWCNPISGHNTLYWYLQNLGQGPELLIRYENEEAVDDSQLPKDRFSAERLKGVDSTLKIQPAELGDSAVYLCASSTDVRGWSYNEQFFGPGTRLTVL.

The rearrangement links TRBV7-6 to TRBJ2-7; TRBD1 is a possible D gene (6 bases). The CDR3 sequence is 13 residues long. Germline values: CDR1 SGHVS, CDR2 FNYEAQ. Trimming removed 1 base from V and 3 bases from J, with 7 bases in between. DNA for the CDR3: TGTGCCAGCAGCTTAGAGGGACACTACGAGCAGTACTTC. This encodes CASSLEGHYEQYF.